The 30 T cell receptor beta chains reported below all come from one sample, sequenced in a study of cytomegalovirus exposure and HLA in healthy donors. Primers: 60 Vbeta forward and 13 Jbeta reverse. Sequenced by immunoSEQ multiplex PCR; TCRdb stores in-frame clones only, minus some. The profile shows 100,000 to 150,000 clones, around 81% of them singletons. Sample: PBMCs. These receptors all come from a man aged 18 to 30 in good health and CMV-seronegative.

This chain links TRBV2 with TRBJ2-6; possibly TRBD2 for D (5 bases). This CDR3 spans 16 amino acids. Trimming shortened V by 5 bases and J by 1 base, and 12 bases separated the two germline ends. Germline V gives CDR1 SNHLY, CDR2 FYNNEI. The CDR3 DNA sequence: TGTGCCAGCAGTCCCAGGACTCAGTCTGGGGCCAACGTCCTGACTTTC. It is translated as CASSPRTQSGANVLTF.

V is TRBV27 and J is TRBJ1-1, with TRBD1 matching 9 bases. CDR3 length: 14 residues. J was trimmed by 6 bases and V by 8 bases; bases with no gene match: 10. Germline loops: CDR1 MNHEY, CDR2 SMNVEV (reference sequence). CDR3 coding DNA: TGTGCCAGCGGAACGGACAGGGGATTCGCTGAAGCTTTCTTT. It is translated as CASGTDRGFAEAFF.

This clone was seen more than once but under ten times. Germline and junction disagree at one end, which may indicate a read error. The J gene is TRBJ2-1, the V gene TRBV7-9, with 12 bases that match TRBD2. Germline CDR1 reads SEHNR; CDR2 reads FQNEAQ (reference sequence). This CDR3 contains 16 residues. CDR3 DNA: TGTTCCAGCAGCCGAACTAGCGGGGGGACCTACAATGAGCAGTTCTTC. Protein sequence: CSSSRTSGGTYNEQFF.

The V and J genes are TRBV4-2 and TRBJ1-4; the D is unclear. CDR3 size: 11 residues. Germline values: CDR1 LGHNA, CDR2 YNFKEQ. Trimming cost V 2 bases and J 11 bases, with 6 bases left between them. The CDR3 here is CASSQSGKLFF. CDR3 sequence (DNA): TGTGCCAGCAGCCAAAGTGGCAAACTGTTTTTT.

This sequence joins TRBV7-2 and TRBJ1-1; 7 bases agree with TRBD1. This CDR3 spans 14 amino acids. CDR1 is SGHTA and CDR2 is FQGNSA in the germline V gene. Germline trimming cut 6 bases from V and 4 bases from J; bases unmatched to any gene: 8. CDR3 loop: CASRYTGEITEAFF. The CDR3 bases are TGTGCCAGCAGGTACACAGGGGAAATCACTGAAGCTTTCTTT.

This chain links TRBV5-6 with TRBJ2-7, with a tentative D call TRBD1 (7 bases). The V gene's germline CDR1 is SGHDT and CDR2 YYEEEE. This CDR3 is built from 16 residues. V gave up 3 bases and J gave up 1 base, with 17 bases separating them. The DNA of the CDR3 is TGTGCCAGCAGCTATAACCCAGGGGGGTGGTCCTACGAGCAGTACTTC. Translating gives CASSYNPGGWSYEQYF. Drawing the rest from reference TRBV5-6 and TRBJ2-7, the complete variable domain is DAGVTQSPTHLIKTRGQQVTLRCSPKSGHDTVSWYQQALGQGPQFIFQYYEEEERQRGNFPDRFSGHQFPNYSSELNVNALLLGDSALYLCASSYNPGGWSYEQYFGPGTRLTVT.

The genes are TRBV20-1 and TRBJ1-2; no clear D gene. V was clipped by 3 bases and J by 8 bases, with 10 bases between them. Germline V gives CDR1 DFQATT, CDR2 SNEGSKA (reference sequence). The CDR3 extends over 11 amino acids. In DNA form, the CDR3 reads TGCAGTGCTAGTGACGTACAGGGCTACACCTTC. Encoded protein: CSASDVQGYTF.

The rearrangement links TRBV19 to TRBJ2-1; D is ambiguous. Trimming took off 7 bases at V and 9 bases at J, with 10 bases between the two ends. CDR1 and CDR2 (germline): LNHDA, SQIVND (reference sequence). The CDR3 runs 11 residues. CDR3 in amino acids: CASTPGGEQFF. DNA of the CDR3: TGTGCCAGTACTCCCGGCGGTGAGCAGTTCTTC.

V and J are TRBV7-9 and TRBJ2-1; no firm D call. The V end was cut by 1 base, the J end by 2 bases, with 9 bases between. This CDR3 has 15 residues. Germline values: CDR1 SEHNR, CDR2 FQNEAQ (reference sequence). CDR3 region: CASSLGNLPYNEQFF. Written as DNA, the CDR3 is TGTGCCAGCAGCTTAGGCAACCTACCCTACAATGAGCAGTTCTTC.

This chain joins TRBV19 and TRBJ1-1, with D tentatively TRBD1 (6 bases). Trimming took off 4 bases at V and 4 bases at J, with 16 bases between the two ends. The V gene's germline CDR1 is LNHDA and CDR2 SQIVND (reference sequence). CDR3 length: 15 residues. CDR3 sequence: CASSNLYRAGTEAFF. CDR3 sequence (DNA): TGTGCCAGTAGTAACCTCTACAGGGCCGGCACTGAAGCTTTCTTT.

V usage is TRBV27 and J usage is TRBJ1-1, with D unresolved. Germline CDR1 is MNHEY and CDR2 is SMNVEV (reference sequence). This CDR3 has 11 residues. V lost 5 bases to trimming and J lost 5 bases, with 6 bases between them. CDR3 sequence reads: CASSRGTEAFF. The CDR3 DNA is TGTGCCAGCAGTCGGGGTACTGAAGCTTTCTTT.

This clone has only one observation. For the CDR3, the DNA is TGTGCCAGCAGCTCGACAGGGAAGCCCCAGCATTTT. Translation gives CASSSTGKPQHF. The chain employs TRBV11-2 and TRBJ1-5; 7 bases align to TRBD1. CDR1 and CDR2 (germline): SGHAT, FQNNGV. Trimming removed 4 bases from V and 8 bases from J; junction bases left unmatched: 2. The CDR3 sequence is 12 residues long. Based on the CDR3 plus reference TRBV11-2 and TRBJ1-5, the full variable domain is EAGVAQSPRYKIIEKRQSVAFWCNPISGHATLYWYQQILGQGPKLLIQFQNNGVVDDSQLPKDRFSAERLKGVDSTLKIQPAKLEDSAVYLCASSSTGKPQHFGDGTRLSIL.

The chain uses TRBV12-5 and TRBJ1-1, with D possibly matching TRBD1 (6 bases). CDR1 is LGHNT and CDR2 is FRNRAP in the germline V gene. CDR3 length: 15 amino acids. Trimming took 4 bases from V and 1 from J, leaving 13 bases between them. CDR3 coding DNA: TGTGCTAGTGGTTCCCTACAGGGTTGGAACACTGAAGCTTTCTTT. This gives the protein CASGSLQGWNTEAFF.

This chain connects TRBV6-1 to TRBJ2-5, with TRBD1 matching over 10 bases. The CDR3 spans 16 residues. V trimming: 3 bases; J trimming: 0 bases; junction bases outside the gene matches: 4. Germline V CDR1 and CDR2: MNHNS, SASEGT. DNA of the CDR3: TGTGCCAGCAGTGAGGGACAGGGGCGTTACCAAGAGACCCAGTACTTC. Translating gives CASSEGQGRYQETQYF.

The table lists this clone with a few counts. One end of the junction is discordant with germline, which a read error may explain. V is TRBV7-9 and J is TRBJ1-6, with 7 bases lining up with TRBD1. The CDR3 consists of 12 residues. Germline values: CDR1 SEHNR, CDR2 FQNEAQ (reference sequence). CDR3 in amino acids: CSSSLQGTPLHF. The CDR3 DNA sequence: TGTTCCAGCAGCTTACAGGGGACACCCCTCCACTTT.

The J gene is TRBJ1-1, the V gene TRBV5-1; the match to TRBD1 covers 7 bases. This CDR3 comprises 17 residues. J was trimmed by 2 bases and V by 0 bases; bases with no gene match: 10. Germline CDR1 reads SGHRS; CDR2 reads YFSETQ. This chain's CDR3 is CASSLDRWRQGNTEAFF. In DNA form, the CDR3 reads TGCGCCAGCAGCTTGGATCGGTGGCGACAGGGAAACACTGAAGCTTTCTTT. Using reference TRBV5-1 and TRBJ1-1 for the parts outside the CDR3, the full variable domain is KAGVTQTPRYLIKTRGQQVTLSCSPISGHRSVSWYQQTPGQGLQFLFEYFSETQRNKGNFPGRFSGRQFSNSRSEMNVSTLELGDSALYLCASSLDRWRQGNTEAFFGQGTRLTVV.

The rearrangement uses TRBV9 and TRBJ2-7; maybe TRBD1 (6 bases). The germline V gene has CDR1 SGDLS and CDR2 YYNGEE. V dropped 3 bases and J dropped 1 base, with 11 bases sitting between them. The CDR3 extends over 14 amino acids. The CDR3 DNA reads TGTGCCAGCAGCGGGGGGCAGGGATCCTACGAGCAGTACTTC. It translates to CASSGGQGSYEQYF.

The chain carries TRBV5-1 and TRBJ2-7; TRBD1 matches 10 bases. The CDR3 covers 15 residues. Trimming at V came to 5 bases and at J to 2 bases, leaving 7 bases not matched to a gene. The germline gives CDR1 SGHRS, CDR2 YFSETQ. The CDR3 spells CASSDPDRGAYEQYF. The CDR3 nucleotides read TGCGCCAGCAGTGACCCGGACAGGGGGGCCTACGAGCAGTACTTC.

The chain carries TRBV10-3 and TRBJ2-3; 10 bases are a match to TRBD1. The CDR3 spans 13 residues. Trimming took 8 bases from V and 4 from J; bases not matched to a gene: 3. Germline V gene sequence: CDR1 ENHRY, CDR2 SYGVKD. The CDR3 loop is CAILGQGADTQYF. CDR3 sequence (DNA): TGTGCCATCCTCGGACAGGGGGCAGATACGCAGTATTTT.

The V call is TRBV7-2, the J call TRBJ1-3; D is unresolved. Per the germline V gene, CDR1 is SGHTA and CDR2 is FQGNSA. This CDR3 comprises 12 residues. The V end was cut by 10 bases, the J end by 0 bases, with 7 bases between. CDR3 loop: CATASSGNTIYF. The CDR3 DNA reads as TGTGCCACTGCGAGCTCTGGAAACACCATATATTTT. Together with reference TRBV7-2 and TRBJ1-3, the CDR3 gives the full variable domain: GAGVSQSPSNKVTEKGKDVELRCDPISGHTALYWYRQSLGQGLEFLIYFQGNSAPDKSGLPSDRFSAERTGGSVSTLTIQRTQQEDSAVYLCATASSGNTIYFGEGSWLTVV.

The chain employs TRBV5-4 and TRBJ1-3; TRBD1 matches at 7 bases. The CDR3 covers 15 residues. Germline loops: CDR1 SGHNT, CDR2 YYREEE (reference sequence). V shed 7 bases and J 4 bases; nucleotides not matched to a gene: 11. The CDR3 loop reads CASGIKGTAGNTIYF. The CDR3 DNA reads TGTGCCAGCGGAATTAAGGGGACAGCCGGAAACACCATATATTTT.

The V and J genes are TRBV7-9 and TRBJ2-1; 8 bases are shared with TRBD1. The CDR3 has 16 amino acids. Per germline, CDR1 SEHNR and CDR2 FQNEAQ (reference sequence). J lost 6 bases, V lost 4 bases, and 11 bases had no gene match. The CDR3 DNA sequence: TGTGCCAGCAGCTCTGGGCGCGGACAGGGAGGCAATGAGCAGTTCTTC. Translated: CASSSGRGQGGNEQFF.

The chain recombines TRBV4-2 with TRBJ1-2, with D maybe TRBD1 (6 bases). V was clipped by 7 bases and J by 4 bases, with 13 bases between them. The germline V gene encodes CDR1 LGHNA and CDR2 YNFKEQ. CDR3 length: 13 amino acids. The CDR3 region is CASTGGQSYGYTF. The CDR3 nucleotides are TGTGCCAGCACCGGGGGGCAGAGCTATGGCTACACCTTC.

The chain carries TRBV6-5 and TRBJ2-7, with unresolved D. There are 14 residues in the CDR3. Trimming removed 0 bases from V and 3 bases from J, with 9 bases in between. Germline CDR1 MNHEY, CDR2 SVGAGI. The CDR3 loop reads CASSYSSRNYEQYF. The CDR3 bases are TGTGCCAGCAGTTACTCTTCCAGGAACTACGAGCAGTACTTC.

The count of this clone is one. The chain is built from TRBV7-2 and TRBJ1-2; D gene ambiguous. The CDR3 totals 12 residues. Germline assignment: CDR1 SGHTA and CDR2 FQGNSA. V was clipped by 3 bases and J by 4 bases, with 6 bases between them. For the CDR3, the DNA is TGTGCCAGCAGCTTTAGTAGCTATGGCTACACCTTC. This translates into CASSFSSYGYTF.

V and J are TRBV12-2 and TRBJ2-5; the DNA was not used to check the table's D call, TRBD1. TRBV12-2 is described as a pseudogene. The CDR3 has 14 residues. In DNA form, the CDR3 reads TGTGCAAGTCGCTTTTCTGGGGGACAGGAGACCCAGTACTTC. Its translation is CASRFSGGQETQYF.

The chain recombines TRBV29-1 with TRBJ1-2; no clear D gene. Germline CDR1 is SQVTM and CDR2 is ANQGSEA. The V and J ends lost 2 bases and 1 base respectively, with 14 bases between them. CDR3 length: 15 amino acids. The CDR3, as DNA: TGCAGCGTTGAACGGCGTAGCCGCTTTAACTATGGCTACACCTTC. Protein: CSVERRSRFNYGYTF.

This clone was observed once. This rearrangement joins TRBV2 to TRBJ1-2; TRBD1 matches at 7 bases. The CDR3 spans 15 residues. Germline CDR1 SNHLY, CDR2 FYNNEI. Unmatched junction bases numbered 10, after V lost 2 bases and J lost 7 bases. In DNA form, the CDR3 reads TGTGCCAGCAGTGAAAACTTGACAGGGATGCGTGGCTACACCTTC. Translation gives CASSENLTGMRGYTF.

V and J are TRBV19 and TRBJ2-5, with 7 bases lining up with TRBD2. Germline CDR1 reads LNHDA; CDR2 reads SQIVND (reference sequence). CDR3 length: 16 amino acids. V gave up 5 bases and J gave up 0 bases; unmatched junction bases: 9. CDR3 residues: CASSSQAGRYQETQYF. The CDR3 coding sequence is TGTGCCAGTAGTTCTCAAGCGGGGCGTTACCAAGAGACCCAGTACTTC.

Remarks on this clone: Additional DNA sequences in this sample encode the identical CDR3. V usage is TRBV6-6 and J usage is TRBJ2-1, with D possibly being TRBD2 (5 bases). CDR1 is MNHNY, CDR2 SVGAGI, per germline (reference sequence). V lost 0 bases, J lost 4 bases, and 7 bases lay in between. The CDR3 spans 14 residues. In nucleotides, the CDR3 is TGTGCCAGCAGTTACTCGCGGGTTTACAATGAGCAGTTCTTC. Encoded protein: CASSYSRVYNEQFF.